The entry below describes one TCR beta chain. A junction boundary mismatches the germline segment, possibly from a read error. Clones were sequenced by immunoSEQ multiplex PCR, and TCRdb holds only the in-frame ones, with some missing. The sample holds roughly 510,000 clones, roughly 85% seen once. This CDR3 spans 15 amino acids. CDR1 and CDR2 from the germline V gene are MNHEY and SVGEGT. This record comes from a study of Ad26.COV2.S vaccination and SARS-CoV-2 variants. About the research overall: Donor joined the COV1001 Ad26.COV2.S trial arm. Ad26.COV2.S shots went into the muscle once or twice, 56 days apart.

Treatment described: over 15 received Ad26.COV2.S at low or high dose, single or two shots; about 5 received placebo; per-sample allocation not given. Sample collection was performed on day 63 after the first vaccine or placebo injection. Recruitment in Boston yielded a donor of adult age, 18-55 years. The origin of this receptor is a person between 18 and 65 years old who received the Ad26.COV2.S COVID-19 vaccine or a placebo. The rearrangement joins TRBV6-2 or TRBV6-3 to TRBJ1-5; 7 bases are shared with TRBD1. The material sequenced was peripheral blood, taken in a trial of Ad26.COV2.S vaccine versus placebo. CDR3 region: CASTYRGNSNQPQHF. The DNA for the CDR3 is TGTGCCAGCACTTACAGGGGAAATAGCAATCAGCCCCAGCATTTT.